What follows describes a single T cell receptor beta chain. Its specificity is not known. PCRs were each spiked with synthetic TCR analog templates. Method: immunoSEQ multiplex PCR; TCRdb's copy keeps in-frame clones and lacks some. The profile shows about 63,000 clones, 81% of them singletons. Stated time point: pretreatment peripheral blood. The sample comes from a study of PD-L1 blockade in urothelial cancer. Whole-study context: Chemotherapy regimens numbering 0 to 3 had been given to patients. Blood analysis took place 3 weeks (second dose) and 6 weeks after treatment start. Findings of the study overall: For durable-benefit patients, tumor-associated blood clones expanded more at 3 weeks.

The source is a man between 65 and 79 years old with urothelial cancer. This material consisted of PBMCs, taken around atezolizumab (anti-PD-L1) treatment.

CDR3 sequence (DNA): TGTGCCAGCAGGGACGAACTAGCGGGGCGGGGGACCCAGTACTTC. Protein product: CASRDELAGRGTQYF. This sequence joins TRBV6-5 and TRBJ2-5; 10 nucleotides agree with TRBD2. CDR1 is MNHEY, CDR2 SVGAGI, per germline. The CDR3 extends over 15 amino acids. The trim removed 6 bases at V and 7 bases at J, leaving 11 bases unmatched.